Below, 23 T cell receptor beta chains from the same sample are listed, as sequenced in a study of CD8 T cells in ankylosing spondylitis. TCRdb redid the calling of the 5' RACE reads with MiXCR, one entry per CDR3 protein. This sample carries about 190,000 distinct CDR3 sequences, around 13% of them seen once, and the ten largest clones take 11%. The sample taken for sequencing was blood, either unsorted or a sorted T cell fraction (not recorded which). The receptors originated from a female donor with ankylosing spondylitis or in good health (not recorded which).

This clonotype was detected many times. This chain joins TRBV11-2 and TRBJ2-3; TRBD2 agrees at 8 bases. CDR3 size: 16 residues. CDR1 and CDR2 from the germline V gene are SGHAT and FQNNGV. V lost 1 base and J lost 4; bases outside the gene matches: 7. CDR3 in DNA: TGTGCCAGCAGCTTAGGTCCAGCGGGAGATCCAGATACGCAGTATTTT. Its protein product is CASSLGPAGDPDTQYF.

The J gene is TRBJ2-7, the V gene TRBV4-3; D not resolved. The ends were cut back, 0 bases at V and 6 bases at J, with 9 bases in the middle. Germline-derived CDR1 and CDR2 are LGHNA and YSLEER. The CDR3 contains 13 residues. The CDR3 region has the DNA TGCGCCAGCAGCCAAGACCCATTAACCGAGCAGTACTTC. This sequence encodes CASSQDPLTEQYF.

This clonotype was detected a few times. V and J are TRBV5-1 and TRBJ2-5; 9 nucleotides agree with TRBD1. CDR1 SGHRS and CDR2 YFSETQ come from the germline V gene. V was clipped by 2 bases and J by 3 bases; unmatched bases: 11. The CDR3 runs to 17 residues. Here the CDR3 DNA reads TGCGCCAGCAGCTTAGGGCTCGCGGACAGGGGAAAAGAGACCCAGTACTTC. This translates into CASSLGLADRGKETQYF.

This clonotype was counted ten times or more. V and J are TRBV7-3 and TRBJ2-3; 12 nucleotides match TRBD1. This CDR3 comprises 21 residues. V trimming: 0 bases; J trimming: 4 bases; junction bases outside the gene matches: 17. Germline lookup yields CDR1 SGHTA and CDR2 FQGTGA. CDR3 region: CASSLTSRSLTGTGGSDTQYF. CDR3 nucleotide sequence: TGTGCCAGCAGCTTAACCTCTCGTTCCCTTACCGGGACAGGGGGCTCAGATACGCAGTATTTT.

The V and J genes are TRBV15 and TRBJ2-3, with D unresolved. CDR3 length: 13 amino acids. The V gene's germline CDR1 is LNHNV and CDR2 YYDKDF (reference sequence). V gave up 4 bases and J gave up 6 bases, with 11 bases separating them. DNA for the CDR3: TGTGCCACCAGCACGATACCTTGGGATACGCAGTATTTT. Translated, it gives CATSTIPWDTQYF.

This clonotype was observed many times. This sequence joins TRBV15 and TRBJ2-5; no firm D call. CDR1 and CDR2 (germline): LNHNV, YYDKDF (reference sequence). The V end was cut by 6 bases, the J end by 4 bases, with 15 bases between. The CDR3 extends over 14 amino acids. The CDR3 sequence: CATRPGGSLETQYF. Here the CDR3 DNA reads TGTGCCACCAGGCCGGGCGGAAGTTTAGAGACCCAGTACTTC.

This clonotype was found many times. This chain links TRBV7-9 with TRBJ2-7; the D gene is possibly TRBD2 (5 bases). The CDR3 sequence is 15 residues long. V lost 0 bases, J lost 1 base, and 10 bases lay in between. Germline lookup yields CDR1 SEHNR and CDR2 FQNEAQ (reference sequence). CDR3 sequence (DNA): TGTGCCAGCAGCTTAGCGCTAGCCGAATCCTACGAGCAGTACTTC. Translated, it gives CASSLALAESYEQYF.

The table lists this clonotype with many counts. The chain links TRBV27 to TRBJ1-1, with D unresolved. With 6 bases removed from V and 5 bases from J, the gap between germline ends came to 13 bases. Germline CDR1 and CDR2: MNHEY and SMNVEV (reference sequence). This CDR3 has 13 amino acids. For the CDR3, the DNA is TGTGCCAGCAGCGTGGTACTGGGGACTGAAGCTTTCTTT. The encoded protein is CASSVVLGTEAFF.

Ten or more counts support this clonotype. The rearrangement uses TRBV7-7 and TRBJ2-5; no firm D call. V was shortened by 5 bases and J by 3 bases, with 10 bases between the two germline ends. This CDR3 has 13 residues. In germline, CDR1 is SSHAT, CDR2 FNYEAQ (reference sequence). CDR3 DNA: TGTGCCAGCAGCAGCAATAACGAAGAGACCCAGTACTTC. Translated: CASSSNNEETQYF.

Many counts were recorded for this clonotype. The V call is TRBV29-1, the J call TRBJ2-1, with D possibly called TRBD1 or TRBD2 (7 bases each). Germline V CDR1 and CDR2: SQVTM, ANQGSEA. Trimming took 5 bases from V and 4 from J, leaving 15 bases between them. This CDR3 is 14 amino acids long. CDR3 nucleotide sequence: TGCAGCGTTCAGGGGAGGGGGCAATACAATGAGCAGTTCTTC. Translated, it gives CSVQGRGQYNEQFF.

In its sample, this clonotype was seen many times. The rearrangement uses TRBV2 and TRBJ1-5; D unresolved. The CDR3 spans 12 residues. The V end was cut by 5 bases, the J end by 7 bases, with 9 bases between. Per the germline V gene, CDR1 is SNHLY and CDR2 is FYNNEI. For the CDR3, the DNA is TGTGCCAGCAGTTTAACGGAACAGCCCCAGCATTTT. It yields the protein CASSLTEQPQHF. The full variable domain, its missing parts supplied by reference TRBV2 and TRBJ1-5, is EPEVTQTPSHQVTQMGQEVILRCVPISNHLYFYWYRQILGQKVEFLVSFYNNEISEKSEIFDDQFSVERPDGSNFTLKIRSTKLEDSAMYFCASSLTEQPQHFGDGTRLSIL.

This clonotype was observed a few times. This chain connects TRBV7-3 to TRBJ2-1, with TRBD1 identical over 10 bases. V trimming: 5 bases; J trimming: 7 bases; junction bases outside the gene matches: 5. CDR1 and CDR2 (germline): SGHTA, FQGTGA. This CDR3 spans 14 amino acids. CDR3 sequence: CASSKDRGLNEQFF. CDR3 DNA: TGTGCCAGCAGCAAAGACAGGGGGCTAAATGAGCAGTTCTTC.

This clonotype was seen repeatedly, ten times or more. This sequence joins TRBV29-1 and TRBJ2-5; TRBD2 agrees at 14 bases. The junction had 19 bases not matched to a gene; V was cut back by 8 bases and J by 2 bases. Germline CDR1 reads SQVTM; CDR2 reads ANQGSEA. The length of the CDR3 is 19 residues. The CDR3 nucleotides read TGCAGCCCTGCGCTCTTGACTAGCGGGAGGGCCCCTGGTCAAGAGACCCAGTACTTC. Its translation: CSPALLTSGRAPGQETQYF.

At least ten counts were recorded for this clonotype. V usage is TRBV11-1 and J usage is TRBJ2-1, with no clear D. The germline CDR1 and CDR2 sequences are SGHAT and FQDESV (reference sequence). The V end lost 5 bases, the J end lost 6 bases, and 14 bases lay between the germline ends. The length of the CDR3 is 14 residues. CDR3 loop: CASSKTAFANEQFF. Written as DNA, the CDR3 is TGTGCCAGCAGCAAGACCGCATTCGCCAATGAGCAGTTCTTC.

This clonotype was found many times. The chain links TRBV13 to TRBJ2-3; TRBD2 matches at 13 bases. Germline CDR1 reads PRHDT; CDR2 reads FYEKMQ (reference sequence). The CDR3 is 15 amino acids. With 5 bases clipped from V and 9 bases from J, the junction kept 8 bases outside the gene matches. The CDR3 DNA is TGTGCCAGCAGCCAAAGGGGGACTAGCGGGATAACGCAGTATTTT. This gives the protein CASSQRGTSGITQYF. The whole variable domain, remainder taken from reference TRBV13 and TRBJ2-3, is AAGVIQSPRHLIKEKRETATLKCYPIPRHDTVYWYQQGPGQDPQFLISFYEKMQSDKGSIPDRFSAQQFSDYHSELNMSSLELGDSALYFCASSQRGTSGITQYFGPGTRLTVL.

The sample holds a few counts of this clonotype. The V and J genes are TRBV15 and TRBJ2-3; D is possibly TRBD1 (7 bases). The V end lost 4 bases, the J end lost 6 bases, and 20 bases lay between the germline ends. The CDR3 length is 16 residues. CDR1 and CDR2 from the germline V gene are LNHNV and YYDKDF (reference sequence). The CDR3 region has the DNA TGTGCCACCAGCAATAGAACCAGGGGGGTATGGGATACGCAGTATTTT. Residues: CATSNRTRGVWDTQYF. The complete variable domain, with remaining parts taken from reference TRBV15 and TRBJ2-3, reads DAMVIQNPRYQVTQFGKPVTLSCSQTLNHNVMYWYQQKSSQAPKLLFHYYDKDFNNEADTPDNFQSRRPNTSFCFLDIRSPGLGDTAMYLCATSNRTRGVWDTQYFGPGTRLTVL.

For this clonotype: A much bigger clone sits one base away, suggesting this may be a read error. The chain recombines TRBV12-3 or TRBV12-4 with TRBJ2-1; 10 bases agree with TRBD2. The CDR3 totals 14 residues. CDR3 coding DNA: TGTGCCAGCAGCAATTCCGGGACTAGCGTTCAGCAGTCCTTC. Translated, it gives CASSNSGTSVQQSF.

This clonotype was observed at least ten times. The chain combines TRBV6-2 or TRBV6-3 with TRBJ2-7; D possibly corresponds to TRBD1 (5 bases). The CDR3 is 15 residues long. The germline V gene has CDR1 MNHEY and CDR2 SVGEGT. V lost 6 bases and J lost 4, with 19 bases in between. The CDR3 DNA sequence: TGTGCCAGCAGCCTCTCAGGACACGGTCTTTACGAGCAGTACTTC. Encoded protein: CASSLSGHGLYEQYF.

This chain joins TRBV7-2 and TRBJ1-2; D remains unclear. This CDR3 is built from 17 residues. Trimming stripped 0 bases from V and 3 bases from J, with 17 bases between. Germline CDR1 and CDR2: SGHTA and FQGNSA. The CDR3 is CASSLAGRTSGYYGYTF. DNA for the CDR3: TGTGCCAGCAGCTTAGCGGGCAGGACCTCGGGGTACTATGGCTACACCTTC.

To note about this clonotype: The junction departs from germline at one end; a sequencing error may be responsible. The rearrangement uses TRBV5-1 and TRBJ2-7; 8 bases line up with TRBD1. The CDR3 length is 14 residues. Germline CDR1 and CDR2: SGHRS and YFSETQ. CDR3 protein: CVSTLLTGGSEQYF. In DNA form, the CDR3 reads TGCGTCAGCACCCTTCTCACAGGGGGTTCCGAGCAGTACTTC.

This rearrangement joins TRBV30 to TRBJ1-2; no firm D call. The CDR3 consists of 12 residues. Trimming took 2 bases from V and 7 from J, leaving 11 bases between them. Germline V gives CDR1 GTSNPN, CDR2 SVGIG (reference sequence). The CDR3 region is CAWSFPPGGYTF. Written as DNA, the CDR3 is TGTGCCTGGAGTTTCCCTCCTGGTGGCTACACCTTC.

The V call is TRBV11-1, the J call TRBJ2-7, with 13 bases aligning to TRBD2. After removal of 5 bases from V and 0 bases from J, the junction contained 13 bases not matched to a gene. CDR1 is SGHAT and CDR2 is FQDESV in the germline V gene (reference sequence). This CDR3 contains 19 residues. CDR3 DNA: TGTGCCAGCAGCGGAACCATCGGACTAGCGGGAGACCACTCCTACGAGCAGTACTTC. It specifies CASSGTIGLAGDHSYEQYF.

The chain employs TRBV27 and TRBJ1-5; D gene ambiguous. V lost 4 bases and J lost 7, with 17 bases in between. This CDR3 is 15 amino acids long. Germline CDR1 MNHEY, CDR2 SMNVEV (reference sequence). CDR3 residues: CASSSVANGKQPQHF. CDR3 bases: TGTGCCAGCAGTTCTGTGGCCAATGGAAAACAGCCCCAGCATTTT.